This T cell receptor (beta chain) was identified during a study of shared T cell receptors in the human thymus (dated by TCRdb to about 2021). At the level of the whole study: The study examined how the human thymus generates shared, self-reactive T-cell receptor alpha chains.

Library preparation was by the immunoSEQ multiplex PCR assay. Drawn from immuneACCESS, this table holds only the in-frame rearrangements with V and J called that TCRdb kept. Clones are partly lost; checked studies trace under half to an unresolved V gene and leave the rest unexplained. Across this sample there are approximately 730,000 clones, with approximately 83% seen only once. The top ten hold around 0.0094% of the sample. CDR1 MNHEY and CDR2 SMNVEV were looked up in the germline V gene (reference sequence). Inclusive of the bounding cysteine and phenylalanine, the CDR3 is 15 residues long. The entry retains the CDR3 DNA only, 45 bases that are in frame from base 1. The germline V and J ends show losses of 11 bases and 2 bases respectively, and no gene match explains 14 bases of the junction. In regard to this clone: Its binding antigen is unknown. No much larger clone is present one base from it, and per-base qualities are unavailable.

This same sample was also part of a study on human thymus T cells. The second publication reports: Donors were immunologically healthy infants undergoing open corrective cardiac surgery for congenital heart defects in Finland. Thymus tissue was obtained as surgical resects removed during corrective cardiac surgery. Usage of V and J gene segments appeared to be biased in both the thymic and the peripheral blood repertoires. According to the related research, thymic TCR repertoires were highly overlapping among unrelated individuals. The study characterized TCR alpha and beta repertoires from roughly eight infant thymus samples and a few related peripheral blood samples. The cohort included over five male and two female infants, with donor ages spanning 7 to 244 days. Thymocytes were mechanically released from the tissue and were stored as pellets of about 9-33 million cells at -70 degrees C. Genomic DNA was extracted from frozen cell pellets with a QIAsymphony instrument. The immunoSEQ multiplex PCR assay was used to amplify the TCRB and TCRAD loci from a standardized amount of quality-controlled genomic DNA. Amplicons spanned the V(D)J region at a length sufficient to cover the CDR3 and identify V and J genes. Amplicon sequencing was performed on an Illumina platform through the commercial immunoSEQ service. Primer bias and sequencing errors were corrected using previously described methods, and TCRAD and TCRB definitions followed the IMGT database. immunoSEQ Analyzer 3.0 and VDJTools were used for repertoire analysis, which covered basic statistics, V/J segment usage, diversity estimates, rarefaction and pairwise overlap. To estimate diversity, the Chao1, ChaoE, Efron-Thisted, Shannon and inverse Simpson indices were applied, and diversity was also estimated on datasets down-sampled to the smallest sample. For repertoire overlap, CDR3 nucleotide sequence, V gene and J gene had to match strictly, and clustering was done by Jaccard-based multidimensional scaling. On average, approximately 790,000 unique TCRB clonotypes were obtained from thymus samples, compared with approximately 84,000 from blood samples.

The V gene is TRBV27 and the J gene is TRBJ2-7, with TRBD1 matching 8 junction bases. The origin of this receptor is a girl in the first two years of life with a congenital heart defect. Donor details come from another sample of the same person, matched by shared clones. Material for sequencing was thymocytes. The DNA sequence reads TGTGCCCCTATCTTCAGGACAGGGTCCCCCTACGAGCAGTACTTC. Its translation is CAPIFRTGSPYEQYF.